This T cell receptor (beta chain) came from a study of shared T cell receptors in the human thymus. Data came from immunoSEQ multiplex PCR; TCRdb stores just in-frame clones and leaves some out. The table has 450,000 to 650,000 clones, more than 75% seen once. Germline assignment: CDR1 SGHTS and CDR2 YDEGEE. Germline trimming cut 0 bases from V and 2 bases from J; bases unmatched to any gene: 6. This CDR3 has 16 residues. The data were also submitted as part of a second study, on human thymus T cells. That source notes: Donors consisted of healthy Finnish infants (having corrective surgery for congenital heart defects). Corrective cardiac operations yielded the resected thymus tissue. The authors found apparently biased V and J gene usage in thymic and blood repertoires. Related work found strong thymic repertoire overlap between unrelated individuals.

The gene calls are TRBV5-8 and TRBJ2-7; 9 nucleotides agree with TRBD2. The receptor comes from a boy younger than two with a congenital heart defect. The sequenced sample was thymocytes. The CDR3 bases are TGTGCCAGCAGCTTGGCCGCTAGCGGGACCGCCTACGAGCAGTACTTC. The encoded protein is CASSLAASGTAYEQYF. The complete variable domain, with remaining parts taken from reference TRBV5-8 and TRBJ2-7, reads EAGVTQSPTHLIKTRGQQATLRCSPISGHTSVYWYQQALGLGLQFLLWYDEGEERNRGNFPPRFSGRQFPNYSSELNVNALELEDSALYLCASSLAASGTAYEQYFGPGTRLTVT.